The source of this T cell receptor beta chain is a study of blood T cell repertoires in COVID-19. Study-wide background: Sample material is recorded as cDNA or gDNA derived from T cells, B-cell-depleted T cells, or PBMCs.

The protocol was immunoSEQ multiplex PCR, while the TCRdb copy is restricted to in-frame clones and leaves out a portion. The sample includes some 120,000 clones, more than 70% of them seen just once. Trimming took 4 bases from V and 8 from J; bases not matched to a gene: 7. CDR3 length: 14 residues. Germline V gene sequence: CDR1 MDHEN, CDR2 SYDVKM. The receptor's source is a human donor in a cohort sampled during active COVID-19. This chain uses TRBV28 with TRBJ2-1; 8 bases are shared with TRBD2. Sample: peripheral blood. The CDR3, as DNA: TGTGCCAGCAGTTCCGGACTAGCATGGGATGAGCAGTTCTTC. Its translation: CASSSGLAWDEQFF.